These 30 T cell receptor beta chains share one sample of origin, sequenced in a study of cytomegalovirus exposure and HLA in healthy donors. With 60 Vbeta and 13 Jbeta primers, the PCR was carried out. Produced via immunoSEQ multiplex PCR; TCRdb's table is partial and in-frame only. This sample yields more than 90,000 clones, of which 76% are seen a single time; about 16% belongs to the top ten. The sequenced material came from PBMCs. These receptors came from a man aged 50-60 years in good health and CMV-seropositive.

The chain uses TRBV5-1 and TRBJ1-6; no definite D call. Per germline, CDR1 SGHRS and CDR2 YFSETQ. V lost 0 bases and J 0 bases, leaving 4 bases between the germline ends. The CDR3 length is 15 residues. The CDR3 is CASSLDSSYNSPLHF. DNA for the CDR3: TGCGCCAGCAGCTTGGACAGCTCCTATAATTCACCCCTCCACTTT.

This clone appeared a few times. This sequence joins TRBV6-5 and TRBJ1-1, with 12 bases aligning to TRBD1. The V gene's germline CDR1 is MNHEY and CDR2 SVGAGI. V lost 10 bases and J lost 3; bases outside the gene matches: 9. CDR3 length: 15 amino acids. The CDR3, as DNA: TGTGCCACCAGGGGACAGGGGGCGGGGGACACTGAAGCTTTCTTT. Amino acids: CATRGQGAGDTEAFF.

The count of this clone is one. The rearrangement links TRBV19 to TRBJ2-7, with TRBD1 matching 8 bases. J gave up 2 bases and V 10 bases, and 7 bases lay outside the gene matches. CDR1 and CDR2 from the germline V gene are LNHDA and SQIVND (reference sequence). The CDR3 is 13 amino acids. The CDR3 spells CAIGDRNTYEQYF. In nucleotides, the CDR3 is TGTGCCATCGGGGACAGGAACACCTACGAGCAGTACTTC.

The CDR3 loop reads CASSLSGGLAGGGTYNEQFF. As DNA, the CDR3 is TGTGCCAGCAGCCTCTCAGGGGGGCTAGCGGGAGGAGGGACCTACAATGAGCAGTTCTTC. The chain couples TRBV9 to TRBJ2-1; 11 bases match TRBD2. Germline CDR1 is SGDLS and CDR2 is YYNGEE. The CDR3 contains 20 residues. After removal of 4 bases from V and 2 bases from J, the junction contained 17 bases not matched to a gene.

The V call is TRBV5-4, the J call TRBJ2-6, with TRBD1 identical over 7 bases. Losses at the gene ends were 4 bases for V and 2 bases for J; bases not matched to a gene: 6. Germline V gene sequence: CDR1 SGHNT, CDR2 YYREEE (reference sequence). The CDR3 extends over 16 amino acids. This CDR3 is CASSLGQLTGANVLTF. Written as DNA, the CDR3 is TGTGCCAGCAGCCTGGGACAGCTAACTGGGGCCAACGTCCTGACTTTC.

The chain uses TRBV5-4 and TRBJ1-5; D might be TRBD1 (5 bases). Germline V CDR1 and CDR2: SGHNT, YYREEE (reference sequence). The CDR3 runs to 13 residues. V was cut by 3 bases and J by 5 bases, with 9 bases left in between. The CDR3, as DNA: TGTGCCAGCAGCTCCGGGACTGATCAGCCCCAGCATTTT. It encodes CASSSGTDQPQHF.

The chain is built from TRBV28 and TRBJ2-6, with D perhaps matching TRBD1 (6 bases). Looked up from germline, CDR1 is MDHEN and CDR2 is SYDVKM. This CDR3 has 22 residues. V was shortened by 2 bases and J by 0 bases, with 26 bases between the two germline ends. CDR3 nucleotide sequence: TGTGCCAGCAGTTTAATCATAACAGGGAAGGTCCCCATGAGCTCTGGGGCCAACGTCCTGACTTTC. As protein: CASSLIITGKVPMSSGANVLTF.

The chain joins TRBV7-9 to TRBJ2-1; the match to TRBD2 covers 9 bases. The germline V gene has CDR1 SEHNR and CDR2 FQNEAQ (reference sequence). The CDR3 is 17 residues long. The trim removed 2 bases at V and 7 bases at J, leaving 12 bases unmatched. The CDR3 bases are TGTGCCAGCAGCTTACGTACCGGACTAGCGAGCGGGAATGAGCAGTTCTTC. Protein sequence: CASSLRTGLASGNEQFF.

The chain has TRBV27 and TRBJ2-7, with D tentatively TRBD1 (7 bases). Germline V gene data show CDR1 as MNHEY and CDR2 as SMNVEV (reference sequence). The CDR3 is 17 residues long. Trimming removed 3 bases at V and 0 bases at J, with 18 bases between. In nucleotides, the CDR3 is TGTGCCAGCAGTTTTGCCAGGGGGGACTCAAGCTCCTACGAGCAGTACTTC. The encoded protein is CASSFARGDSSSYEQYF.

The rearrangement links TRBV2 to TRBJ2-1; a possible D gene is TRBD2 (6 bases). This CDR3 contains 15 residues. Trimming pared 10 bases from V and 0 bases from J, leaving 16 bases between. CDR1 is SNHLY, CDR2 FYNNEI, per germline. CDR3 DNA: TGTGCCATCACGGGTCGGGGGAGCTCCTACAATGAGCAGTTCTTC. It yields the protein CAITGRGSSYNEQFF.

V is TRBV7-2 and J is TRBJ2-3, with 14 nucleotides matching TRBD2. V was clipped by 4 bases and J by 1 base; unmatched bases: 1. The CDR3 loop spans 16 amino acids. In germline, CDR1 is SGHTA, CDR2 FQGNSA. The DNA for the CDR3 is TGTGCCAGCAGCTGGGGACTAGCGGGGGGCACAGATACGCAGTATTTT. Protein sequence: CASSWGLAGGTDTQYF. Using reference TRBV7-2 and TRBJ2-3 for the parts outside the CDR3, the full variable domain is GAGVSQSPSNKVTEKGKDVELRCDPISGHTALYWYRQSLGQGLEFLIYFQGNSAPDKSGLPSDRFSAERTGGSVSTLTIQRTQQEDSAVYLCASSWGLAGGTDTQYFGPGTRLTVL.

The CDR3 DNA is TGTGCCAGCAGCTTAGGGCGGGGGGTGCTCACAGATACGCAGTATTTT. It yields the protein CASSLGRGVLTDTQYF. The chain combines TRBV13 with TRBJ2-3; TRBD2 agrees at 8 bases. The CDR3 totals 16 residues. Per the germline V gene, CDR1 is PRHDT and CDR2 is FYEKMQ (reference sequence). After removal of 0 bases from V and 2 bases from J, the junction contained 4 bases not matched to a gene.

V and J are TRBV5-1 and TRBJ2-1; 7 nucleotides match TRBD1. The ends lost 5 bases at V and 0 bases at J; junction bases unmatched: 5. CDR1 SGHRS and CDR2 YFSETQ come from the germline V gene. The CDR3 contains 15 residues. CDR3 loop: CASRSRQGSYNEQFF. CDR3 coding DNA: TGCGCCAGCAGGTCCCGACAGGGCTCCTACAATGAGCAGTTCTTC.

This clone was observed once. CDR3 region: CATSSPWQGALDTGELFF. The CDR3 DNA reads as TGTGCCACCAGCAGCCCGTGGCAGGGGGCTTTGGACACCGGGGAGCTGTTTTTT. The chain combines TRBV15 with TRBJ2-2, with TRBD1 matching over 8 bases. Germline CDR1 is LNHNV and CDR2 is YYDKDF (reference sequence). The CDR3 is 18 residues long. With V trimmed by 3 bases and J by 3 bases, 12 bases remained unmatched. Complete variable domain (other parts from reference TRBV15 and TRBJ2-2): DAMVIQNPRYQVTQFGKPVTLSCSQTLNHNVMYWYQQKSSQAPKLLFHYYDKDFNNEADTPDNFQSRRPNTSFCFLDIRSPGLGDTAMYLCATSSPWQGALDTGELFFGEGSRLTVL.

The chain has TRBV19 and TRBJ2-1, with D perhaps matching TRBD1 (5 bases). Germline V gives CDR1 LNHDA, CDR2 SQIVND (reference sequence). The CDR3 sequence is 12 residues long. V lost 10 bases to trimming and J lost 9 bases, with 16 bases between them. The CDR3 spells CAIKRGSGEQFF. CDR3 nucleotides: TGTGCCATTAAAAGGGGATCGGGTGAGCAGTTCTTC.

This clone has a handful of counts. V gene TRBV7-9 combines with J gene TRBJ2-1; 8 bases match TRBD1. There are 15 residues in the CDR3. Germline loops: CDR1 SEHNR, CDR2 FQNEAQ (reference sequence). V shed 6 bases and J 5 bases; nucleotides not matched to a gene: 9. As DNA, the CDR3 is TGTGCCAGCAGTTTCGACAGGGGTACACACAATGAGCAGTTCTTC. The encoded protein is CASSFDRGTHNEQFF.

The chain couples TRBV2 to TRBJ1-1; TRBD1 agrees at 7 bases. The CDR3 has 17 amino acids. With 6 bases clipped from V and 3 bases from J, the junction kept 16 bases outside the gene matches. Germline V CDR1 and CDR2: SNHLY, FYNNEI. CDR3 sequence: CASRRRNPNQGDTEAFF. As DNA, the CDR3 is TGTGCCAGCAGACGAAGAAATCCAAATCAGGGGGACACTGAAGCTTTCTTT.

The V call is TRBV6-5, the J call TRBJ2-5, with D perhaps TRBD2 (5 bases). The J call could be wrong; TRBJ2-7 is a better fit for the DNA end. The CDR3 contains 14 residues. From germline, CDR1 is MNHEY and CDR2 SVGAGI. CDR3 nucleotide sequence: TGTGCCAGCAGTTATTTAAGCGGCTCCTACGAGCAGTACTTC. Its protein is CASSYLSGSYEQYF.

This CDR3 is CASGQGMYGYTF. The CDR3 coding sequence is TGTGCCAGCGGACAGGGGATGTATGGCTACACCTTC. This chain uses TRBV5-4 with TRBJ1-2; 9 nucleotides align to TRBD1. CDR1 SGHNT and CDR2 YYREEE come from the germline V gene (reference sequence). The CDR3 loop spans 12 amino acids. V lost 7 bases and J lost 5; bases outside the gene matches: 3.

Remarks on this clone: The sample has other DNA sequences that encode this CDR3 too. This chain connects TRBV11-2 to TRBJ2-3; a weak D match, TRBD1 (6 bases). Germline loops: CDR1 SGHAT, CDR2 FQNNGV. The ends were cut back, 4 bases at V and 8 bases at J, with 16 bases in the middle. The CDR3 runs 14 residues. The chain's CDR3 is CASSYGTPKGTQYF. As DNA, the CDR3 is TGTGCCAGCAGCTACGGGACACCCAAGGGTACGCAGTATTTT.

The gene calls are TRBV13 and TRBJ2-7; 9 nucleotides agree with TRBD1. With V trimmed by 3 bases and J by 5 bases, 8 bases remained unmatched. CDR1 and CDR2 (germline): PRHDT, FYEKMQ (reference sequence). The CDR3 runs to 15 residues. The chain's CDR3 is CASSFRPGQGNEQYF. The CDR3 nucleotides read TGTGCCAGCAGCTTTCGGCCGGGACAGGGAAACGAGCAGTACTTC.

J is TRBJ1-2 and V is TRBV4-1, with D perhaps matching TRBD1 (5 bases). The CDR3 sequence is 14 residues long. Trimming removed 3 bases from V and 6 bases from J, with 14 bases in between. CDR1 and CDR2 (germline): MGHRA, YSYEKL. CDR3 bases: TGCGCCAGCAGCCACTTCTGGGGCCCAAATGGCTACACCTTC. Translation gives CASSHFWGPNGYTF.

The chain couples TRBV13 to TRBJ2-7; 9 bases fit TRBD1. V lost 7 bases to trimming and J lost 4 bases; unmatched junction nucleotides: 11. The germline gives CDR1 PRHDT, CDR2 FYEKMQ (reference sequence). The CDR3 totals 15 residues. CDR3 nucleotides: TGTGCCAGCACCGAACGGGGACAGGGTCGGTACGAGCAGTACTTC. Translation: CASTERGQGRYEQYF.

This rearrangement joins TRBV19 to TRBJ1-2; D not certain. The germline V gene encodes CDR1 LNHDA and CDR2 SQIVND (reference sequence). This CDR3 comprises 16 residues. V was trimmed by 0 bases and J by 0 bases, leaving 11 bases between them. CDR3 sequence (DNA): TGTGCCAGTAGTATAGAAGCCAGCACTACTAACTATGGCTACACCTTC. Translated: CASSIEASTTNYGYTF.

The chain recombines TRBV7-9 with TRBJ2-7, with 10 positions matching TRBD1. The length of the CDR3 is 13 residues. With 5 bases clipped from V and 6 bases from J, the junction kept 4 bases outside the gene matches. CDR1 is SEHNR, CDR2 FQNEAQ, per germline (reference sequence). The CDR3: CASSPGQGTEQYF. The CDR3 DNA is TGTGCCAGCAGCCCGGGACAGGGGACCGAGCAGTACTTC.

The J gene is TRBJ2-7, the V gene TRBV11-2; D might be TRBD2 (7 bases). The CDR3 covers 16 residues. The V gene lost 2 bases and the J gene lost 6 bases, with 20 bases spanning the gap. The V gene's germline CDR1 is SGHAT and CDR2 FQNNGV. For the CDR3, the DNA is TGTGCCAGCAGCTTAACCCTTGGGGGGGCGGTCCTCGAGCAGTACTTC. Its translation: CASSLTLGGAVLEQYF.

This clone has a single count. The CDR3 is CASSVRTSGRGELFF. The CDR3 nucleotides are TGTGCCAGCAGCGTCCGGACTAGCGGGAGAGGGGAGCTGTTTTTT. This chain connects TRBV13 to TRBJ2-2; 13 bases fit TRBD2. The CDR3 covers 15 residues. Germline CDR1 reads PRHDT; CDR2 reads FYEKMQ (reference sequence). Germline trimming cut 5 bases from V and 8 bases from J; bases unmatched to any gene: 5.

The rearrangement joins TRBV6-5 to TRBJ2-7, with 11 nucleotides matching TRBD2. CDR3 size: 14 residues. Germline CDR1 is MNHEY and CDR2 is SVGAGI. With 6 bases clipped from V and 3 bases from J, the junction kept 4 bases outside the gene matches. The CDR3 bases are TGTGCCAGCAGCCAGACTAGCGGGGTCTACGAGCAGTACTTC. This sequence encodes CASSQTSGVYEQYF.

V and J are TRBV7-9 and TRBJ2-6; no clear D gene. V lost 5 bases and J 0 bases, leaving 8 bases between the germline ends. The CDR3 runs 15 residues. Germline lookup yields CDR1 SEHNR and CDR2 FQNEAQ (reference sequence). For the CDR3, the DNA is TGTGCCAGCAGCCCTGCGCGCTCTGGGGCCAACGTCCTGACTTTC. This sequence encodes CASSPARSGANVLTF.

The rearrangement joins TRBV18 to TRBJ2-1; 11 bases agree with TRBD2. V was pared by 3 bases and J by 0 bases, with 10 bases of the junction left unmatched. CDR3 length equals 19 residues. The germline gives CDR1 KGHSH, CDR2 LQKENI. The CDR3 bases are TGTGCCAGCTCACCCATCTTGGGGACTAGCGGAAGCTCCTACAATGAGCAGTTCTTC. This encodes CASSPILGTSGSSYNEQFF.